The entry that follows covers one T cell receptor (beta chain) sequence. The record originates from a study of blood T cell repertoires in COVID-19. Study as a whole: Both acute and convalescent COVID-19 samples were obtained from the United States, Italy and Spain. In each case, the material was cDNA or gDNA derived from T cells, B-cell-depleted T cells, or PBMCs.

Sequenced by immunoSEQ multiplex PCR; TCRdb stores in-frame clones only, minus some. The sample has 250,000 to 400,000 clones, 70% to 90% seen once. Trimming took 8 bases from V and 5 from J, leaving 18 bases between them. The length of the CDR3 is 14 residues. Looked up from germline, CDR1 is MDHEN and CDR2 is SYDVKM. The V and J genes are TRBV28 and TRBJ1-1, with a tentative D call TRBD1 (5 bases). What was sequenced was peripheral blood. The source is a woman younger than 45 with COVID-19, enrolled during active disease. CDR3 sequence reads: CASYFSGGRTEAFF. The CDR3 nucleotides are TGTGCCAGCTACTTCTCGGGGGGTAGGACTGAAGCTTTCTTT. The full variable domain, rest sourced from reference TRBV28 and TRBJ1-1, is DVKVTQSSRYLVKRTGEKVFLECVQDMDHENMFWYRQDPGLGLRLIYFSYDVKMKEKGDIPEGYSVSREKKERFSLILESASTNQTSMYLCASYFSGGRTEAFFGQGTRLTVV.